This TCR beta chain was documented in a study of blood T cells in healthy people across ages. General study results and limits: Unsorted PBMC material precluded a definitive naive versus antigen-experienced comparison.

Concerning this clonotype: No antigen is known for it.

A second 7 to 11 cycle PCR used barcoded and J-beta primers. TCRdb reanalysed the 5' RACE reads using MiXCR and keeps one entry per CDR3 protein. The table lists about 780,000 distinct CDR3 sequences, around a quarter of them singletons. The sample was also reused in another study, on T cells of mothers and their children. Per that paper: Donors were a few healthy Caucasian mothers and their six children. At approximately 1.6 ug per 15 ul, all of the extracted RNA went into cDNA synthesis. It was related mother-child pairs that showed slightly higher overlap than unrelated pairs, without reaching significance.

The sequence was obtained from a boy aged 5-17 years in good health. Specimen: blood.

The CDR3 coding sequence is TGCGCCAGCAGCCAAAACACCCAAGAGACCCAGTACTTC. It encodes CASSQNTQETQYF. The rearrangement joins TRBV5-1 to TRBJ2-5; D unclear. V shed 4 bases and J shed 1 base, with 8 bases lying between them. CDR3 length: 13 amino acids. Germline V gene lookup returns CDR1 SGHRS and CDR2 YFSETQ. Full variable domain (remainder filled in from reference TRBV5-1 and TRBJ2-5): KAGVTQTPRYLIKTRGQQVTLSCSPISGHRSVSWYQQTPGQGLQFLFEYFSETQRNKGNFPGRFSGRQFSNSRSEMNVSTLELGDSALYLCASSQNTQETQYFGPGTRLLVL.